The rows below give T cell receptor beta chains drawn from one sample of a study of spatial heterogeneity in lung cancer. Each CDR3 protein is one row after TCRdb ran MiXCR on the 5' RACE reads. Of more than 15,000 distinct CDR3 sequences in the sample, approximately 6% were seen once. The specimen was PBMCs, collected at follow-up. Source of these receptors: a male donor with early-stage non-small cell lung cancer. CDR3s include the opening cysteine and the closing phenylalanine or tryptophan. Fields, in order: CDR3 protein, CDR3 DNA, D gene, clone size, V gene, J gene. A D gene is named only where the DNA matches it firmly. Clone size is stated in some rows and not others, as once, few, many or a class when expanded.

CASTLNTGELFF	TGTGCCAGCACTTTGAACACCGGGGAGCTGTTTTTT	-	many	TRBV7-9	TRBJ2-2
CASSPGQGAPPDTQYF	TGTGCCAGCAGTCCGGGACAGGGGGCGCCCCCAGATACGCAGTATTTT	TRBD1	many	TRBV6-5	TRBJ2-3
CASSVGGARIIGELFF	TGTGCCAGCAGTGTTGGGGGGGCGAGGATCATCGGGGAGCTGTTTTTT	-	-	TRBV12-3/TRBV12-4	TRBJ2-2
CASSSHTEAFF	TGTGCCAGCAGCTCGCACACTGAAGCTTTCTTT	-	many	TRBV11-2	TRBJ1-1
CASNGQGGQNEQFF	TGTGCCAGCAACGGACAGGGGGGTCAAAATGAGCAGTTCTTC	TRBD1	few	TRBV2	TRBJ2-1
CASSHGTSGQETQYF	TGTGCCAGCAGCCACGGGACTAGCGGACAAGAGACCCAGTACTTC	TRBD2	-	TRBV3-1	TRBJ2-5
CASSYSKRELGYNEQFF	TGTGCCAGCAGTTACTCGAAGCGGGAGCTCGGGTACAATGAGCAGTTCTTC	TRBD2	many	TRBV6-2/TRBV6-3	TRBJ2-1
CASRPSEGRRTDTQYF	TGTGCCAGCAGACCCTCAGAGGGCCGGCGCACAGATACGCAGTATTTT	-	few	TRBV28	TRBJ2-3
CSASRDRYSNQPQHF	TGCAGTGCTTCCCGGGACAGATATAGCAATCAGCCCCAGCATTTT	TRBD1	medium-sized	TRBV20-1	TRBJ1-5
CSAAGQSTDTQYF	TGCAGTGCCGCTGGACAGAGCACAGATACGCAGTATTTT	-	many	TRBV20-1	TRBJ2-3
CSASGAVAGGNTQYF	TGCAGTGCTAGTGGGGCGGTAGCAGGCGGCAATACGCAGTATTTT	-	medium-sized	TRBV20-1	TRBJ2-3
CASSSPSSGGYNEQFF	TGTGCCAGCAGTTCCCCCTCTAGCGGAGGCTACAATGAGCAGTTCTTC	TRBD2	many	TRBV28	TRBJ2-1
CASSYSWGTEAFF	TGTGCCAGCAGTTACTCTTGGGGCACTGAAGCTTTCTTT	-	-	TRBV6-2/TRBV6-3	TRBJ1-1
CASSLGGLGDTEAFF	TGTGCCAGCAGCTTAGGGGGACTTGGGGACACTGAAGCTTTCTTT	-	many	TRBV7-2	TRBJ1-1
CSAGDRGKETQYF	TGCAGTGCGGGGGACAGGGGGAAAGAGACCCAGTACTTC	TRBD1	many	TRBV20-1	TRBJ2-5
CASSRLSGNYEQYF	TGTGCCAGCTCACGTTTATCAGGGAACTACGAGCAGTACTTC	-	-	TRBV18	TRBJ2-7
CSASVPGVYGYTF	TGCAGTGCTAGTGTGCCCGGGGTCTATGGCTACACCTTC	-	many	TRBV20-1	TRBJ1-2
CASSPRGGGRTGELFF	TGTGCCAGCAGTCCCCGTGGGGGAGGGAGAACCGGGGAGCTGTTTTTT	TRBD2	many	TRBV12-3/TRBV12-4	TRBJ2-2
CASSQEPDSSGRSAEAFF	TGTGCCAGCAGCCAAGAGCCTGACTCCTCCGGGCGTTCTGCTGAAGCTTTCTTT	-	many	TRBV3-1	TRBJ1-1
CASSPTGTDYGYTF	TGTGCCAGCAGCCCAACCGGGACAGACTATGGCTACACCTTC	TRBD1	medium-sized	TRBV12-3/TRBV12-4	TRBJ1-2
CASIGQISNQPQHF	TGTGCCAGCATTGGGCAGATTAGCAATCAGCCCCAGCATTTT	-	many	TRBV6-2/TRBV6-3	TRBJ1-5
CASSQSPQGTGSTDTQYF	TGCGCCAGCAGTCAATCGCCCCAGGGGACAGGGAGCACAGATACGCAGTATTTT	TRBD1	many	TRBV23-1	TRBJ2-3